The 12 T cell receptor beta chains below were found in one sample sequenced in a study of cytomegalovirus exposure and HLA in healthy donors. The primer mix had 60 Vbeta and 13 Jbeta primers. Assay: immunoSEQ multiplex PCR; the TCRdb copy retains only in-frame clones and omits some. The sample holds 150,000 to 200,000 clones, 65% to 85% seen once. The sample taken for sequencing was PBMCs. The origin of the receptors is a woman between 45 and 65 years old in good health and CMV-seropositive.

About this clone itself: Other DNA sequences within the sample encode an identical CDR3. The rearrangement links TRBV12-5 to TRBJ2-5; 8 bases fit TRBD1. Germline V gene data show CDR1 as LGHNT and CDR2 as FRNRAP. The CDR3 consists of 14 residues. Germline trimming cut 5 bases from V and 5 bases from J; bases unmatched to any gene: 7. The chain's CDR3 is CASGLRQGRETQYF. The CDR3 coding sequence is TGTGCTAGTGGTCTCCGACAGGGGAGGGAGACCCAGTACTTC.

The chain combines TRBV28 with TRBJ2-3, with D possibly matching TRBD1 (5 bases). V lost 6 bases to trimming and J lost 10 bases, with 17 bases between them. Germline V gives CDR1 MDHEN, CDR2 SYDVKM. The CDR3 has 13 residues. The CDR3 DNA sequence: TGTGCCAGCAGGGACACTACGATGGGTCCGCAGTATTTT. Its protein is CASRDTTMGPQYF.

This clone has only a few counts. CDR3 protein: CASREGRGTNEKLFF. DNA of the CDR3: TGTGCCAGCAGGGAGGGACGGGGAACTAATGAAAAACTGTTTTTT. The chain uses TRBV2 and TRBJ1-4; possible D gene TRBD1, 5 bases. Trimming stripped 6 bases from V and 1 base from J, with 12 bases between. The CDR3 is 15 amino acids. Germline V lookup: CDR1 SNHLY, CDR2 FYNNEI. Full variable domain (remainder filled in from reference TRBV2 and TRBJ1-4): EPEVTQTPSHQVTQMGQEVILRCVPISNHLYFYWYRQILGQKVEFLVSFYNNEISEKSEIFDDQFSVERPDGSNFTLKIRSTKLEDSAMYFCASREGRGTNEKLFFGSGTQLSVL.

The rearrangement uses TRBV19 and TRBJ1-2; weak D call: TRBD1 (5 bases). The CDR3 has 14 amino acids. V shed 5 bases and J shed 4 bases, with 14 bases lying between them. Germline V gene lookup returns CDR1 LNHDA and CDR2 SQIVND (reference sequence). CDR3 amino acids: CASSLSRGSYGYTF. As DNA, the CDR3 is TGTGCCAGTAGTCTGAGTCGGGGGAGCTATGGCTACACCTTC.

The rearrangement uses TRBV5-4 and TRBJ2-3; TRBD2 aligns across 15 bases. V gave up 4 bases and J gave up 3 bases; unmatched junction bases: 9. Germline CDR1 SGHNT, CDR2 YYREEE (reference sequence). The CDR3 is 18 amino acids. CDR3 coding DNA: TGTGCCAGCAGCCGTCCTCCGGGACTAGCGGGGGGAACAGATACGCAGTATTTT. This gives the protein CASSRPPGLAGGTDTQYF.

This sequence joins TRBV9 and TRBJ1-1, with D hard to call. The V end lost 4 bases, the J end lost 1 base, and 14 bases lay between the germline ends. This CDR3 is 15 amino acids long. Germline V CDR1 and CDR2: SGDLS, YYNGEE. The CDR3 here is CASSPTTRGNTEAFF. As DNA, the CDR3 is TGTGCCAGCAGCCCGACGACCCGGGGGAACACTGAAGCTTTCTTT.

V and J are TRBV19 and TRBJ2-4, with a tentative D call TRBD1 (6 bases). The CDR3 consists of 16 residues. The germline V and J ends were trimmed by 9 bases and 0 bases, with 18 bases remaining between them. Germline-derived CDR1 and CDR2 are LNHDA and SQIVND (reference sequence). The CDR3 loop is CASTQGQSLAKNIQYF. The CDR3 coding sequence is TGTGCCAGCACACAAGGACAGTCCCTAGCCAAAAACATTCAGTACTTC. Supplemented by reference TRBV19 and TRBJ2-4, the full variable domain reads DGGITQSPKYLFRKEGQNVTLSCEQNLNHDAMYWYRQDPGQGLRLIYYSQIVNDFQKGDIAEGYSVSREKKESFPLTVTSAQKNPTAFYLCASTQGQSLAKNIQYFGAGTRLSVL.

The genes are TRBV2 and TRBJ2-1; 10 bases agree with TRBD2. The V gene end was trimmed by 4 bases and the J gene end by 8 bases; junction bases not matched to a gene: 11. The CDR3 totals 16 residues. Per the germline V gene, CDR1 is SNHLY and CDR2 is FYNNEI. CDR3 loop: CASSGLATAGGHEQFF. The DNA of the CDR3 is TGTGCCAGCAGTGGACTAGCTACAGCGGGGGGGCATGAGCAGTTCTTC.

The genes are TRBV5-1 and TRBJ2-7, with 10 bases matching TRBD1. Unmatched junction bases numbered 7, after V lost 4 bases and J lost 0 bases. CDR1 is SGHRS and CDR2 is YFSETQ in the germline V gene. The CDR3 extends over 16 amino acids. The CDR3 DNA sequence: TGCGCCAGCAGCGCCAGGACAGGGGGTTCCTCCTACGAGCAGTACTTC. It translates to CASSARTGGSSYEQYF.

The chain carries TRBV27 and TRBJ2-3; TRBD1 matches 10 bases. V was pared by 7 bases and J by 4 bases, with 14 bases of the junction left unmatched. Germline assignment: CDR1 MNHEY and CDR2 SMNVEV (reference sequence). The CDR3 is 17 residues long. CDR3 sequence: CASTRGQGHLGSDTQYF. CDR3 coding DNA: TGTGCCAGCACCAGGGGACAGGGGCATTTGGGATCAGATACGCAGTATTTT.

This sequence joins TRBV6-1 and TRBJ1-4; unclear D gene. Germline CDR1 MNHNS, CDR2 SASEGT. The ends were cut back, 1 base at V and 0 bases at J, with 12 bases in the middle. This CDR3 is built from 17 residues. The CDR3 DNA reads TGTGCCAGCAGTGAAGTCGACGGGGTTGCAACTAATGAAAAACTGTTTTTT. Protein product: CASSEVDGVATNEKLFF.

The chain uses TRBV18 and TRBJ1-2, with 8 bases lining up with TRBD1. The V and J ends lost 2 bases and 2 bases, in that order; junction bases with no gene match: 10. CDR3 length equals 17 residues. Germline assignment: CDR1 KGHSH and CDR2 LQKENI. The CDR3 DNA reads TGTGCCAGCTCACCAAGACAGGGGAATCGGGCCAACTATGGCTACACCTTC. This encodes CASSPRQGNRANYGYTF.